This entry describes one T cell receptor beta chain. Its antigen is unknown. The data originate from a study of cytomegalovirus exposure and HLA in healthy donors. Study summary: T cells numbering 150 million to 200 million yielded 117 million unique TCR beta sequences in an earlier analysis. Approximately 81% of roughly 400 genotyped donors fell in the Caucasian-associated ancestry cluster. Study observations and caveats: The Asian-associated ancestry cluster reportedly had fewer N-insertions than the approximately 690-donor mean in a later analysis.

The primer mix had 60 Vbeta and 13 Jbeta primers. The data were produced by immunoSEQ multiplex PCR, yet TCRdb's version contains in-frame clones alone and is incomplete. The sample includes approximately 220,000 clones, about three quarters seen only once; the top ten take about 16%. The V and J ends lost 4 bases and 4 bases, in that order; junction bases with no gene match: 8. Looked up from germline, CDR1 is SGHTA and CDR2 is FQGTGA. The CDR3 has 15 amino acids. This chain connects TRBV7-3 to TRBJ1-2, with 8 bases lining up with TRBD1. The sequence came from a man aged 35 to 55 in good health and CMV-seronegative. Material for sequencing was PBMCs. CDR3 sequence (DNA): TGTGCCAGCAGCTCGGGACAGGCGGTAACCTATGGCTACACCTTC. Protein: CASSSGQAVTYGYTF.